These T cell receptor beta chains were read from a single sample in a study of blood T cell repertoires in COVID-19. The assay was immunoSEQ multiplex PCR, and TCRdb's table has in-frame clones only and misses some. The sample yields 200,000 to 250,000 clones, around 87% seen once. Material: peripheral blood. The receptor source for this set is a man aged 55 to 70 with acute or convalescent COVID-19. CDR3s include the opening cysteine and the closing phenylalanine or tryptophan. A D gene is named only where the DNA matches it firmly. Clone size appears in some rows only: once, few, many, or a class for an expanded clone.

NA	TRBV7-8	TRBJ2-7	NA	CASSTRGRGRTYEQYF	TGTGCCAGCAGCACCCGGGGGCGGGGGAGAACCTACGAGCAGTACTTC
NA	TRBV7-2	TRBJ2-1	TRBD1	CASSLSGTAYNEQFF	TGTGCCAGCAGCTTGTCCGGGACAGCCTACAATGAGCAGTTCTTC
few	TRBV19	TRBJ1-1	NA	CASTLNSGKAFF	TGTGCCAGTACCCTTAACAGTGGCAAGGCTTTCTTT
NA	TRBV15	TRBJ1-6	NA	CATSSRQVSDSPLHF	TGTGCCACCAGCAGCAGACAGGTCTCTGATTCACCCCTCCACTTT
NA	TRBV5-4	TRBJ2-2	TRBD2	CASSFSAGGNTGELFF	TGTGCCAGCAGCTTTTCGGCGGGGGGGAACACCGGGGAGCTGTTTTTT
NA	TRBV7-2	TRBJ1-1	NA	CASSLASSVTEAFF	TGTGCCAGCAGCTTAGCTTCCAGTGTCACTGAAGCTTTCTTT
NA	TRBV28	TRBJ1-5	TRBD1	CASSSGTANQPQHF	TGTGCCAGCAGTTCCGGGACAGCCAATCAGCCCCAGCATTTT
NA	TRBV7-3	TRBJ1-1	NA	CASSLSRGAPEAFF	TGTGCCAGCAGCTTAAGTCGGGGGGCACCTGAAGCTTTCTTT
NA	TRBV18	TRBJ1-1	NA	CASSPGTREAFF	TGTGCCAGCTCACCTGGGACACGTGAAGCTTTCTTT
NA	TRBV7-9	TRBJ2-4	NA	CASSLGFGAGVAKNIQYF	TGTGCCAGCAGCTTAGGCTTCGGGGCAGGGGTGGCCAAAAACATTCAGTACTTC